This T cell receptor beta chain derives from a study of tumor and adjacent non-tumor tissue in lung cancer. Overall study context: The cohort had about twelve adenocarcinoma, a couple of squamous cell and 1 small cell patients. Patients were aged roughly 31 to 76, nine to eleven men and about five women, stage I to III.

TCRbeta libraries were built with three rounds of nested PCR, modified from ARM-PCR. TCRdb recomputed calls from the multiplex PCR reads with MiXCR, one row per CDR3 protein. Of over 85,000 distinct CDR3 sequences in the sample, 84% were seen once. No cell sorting was done before RNA was extracted from the tissue. A word on this clonotype: What it binds is not known.

V was shortened by 5 bases and J by 0 bases, with 10 bases between the two germline ends. The CDR3 is 15 amino acids. Germline V gene sequence: CDR1 MNHNY, CDR2 SVGAGI (reference sequence). Study results and limitations: Normal lung showed higher cumulative top 100 clone frequency than tumor.

The chain couples TRBV6-6 to TRBJ2-2; perhaps TRBD1 as D (6 bases). The sample taken for sequencing was lung tumor tissue. The sequence was collected from a man between 65 and 79 years old with non-small cell lung cancer. CDR3 sequence (DNA): TGTGCCAGCAGTCCCGGGACACCGAACACCGGGGAGCTGTTTTTT. It encodes CASSPGTPNTGELFF.